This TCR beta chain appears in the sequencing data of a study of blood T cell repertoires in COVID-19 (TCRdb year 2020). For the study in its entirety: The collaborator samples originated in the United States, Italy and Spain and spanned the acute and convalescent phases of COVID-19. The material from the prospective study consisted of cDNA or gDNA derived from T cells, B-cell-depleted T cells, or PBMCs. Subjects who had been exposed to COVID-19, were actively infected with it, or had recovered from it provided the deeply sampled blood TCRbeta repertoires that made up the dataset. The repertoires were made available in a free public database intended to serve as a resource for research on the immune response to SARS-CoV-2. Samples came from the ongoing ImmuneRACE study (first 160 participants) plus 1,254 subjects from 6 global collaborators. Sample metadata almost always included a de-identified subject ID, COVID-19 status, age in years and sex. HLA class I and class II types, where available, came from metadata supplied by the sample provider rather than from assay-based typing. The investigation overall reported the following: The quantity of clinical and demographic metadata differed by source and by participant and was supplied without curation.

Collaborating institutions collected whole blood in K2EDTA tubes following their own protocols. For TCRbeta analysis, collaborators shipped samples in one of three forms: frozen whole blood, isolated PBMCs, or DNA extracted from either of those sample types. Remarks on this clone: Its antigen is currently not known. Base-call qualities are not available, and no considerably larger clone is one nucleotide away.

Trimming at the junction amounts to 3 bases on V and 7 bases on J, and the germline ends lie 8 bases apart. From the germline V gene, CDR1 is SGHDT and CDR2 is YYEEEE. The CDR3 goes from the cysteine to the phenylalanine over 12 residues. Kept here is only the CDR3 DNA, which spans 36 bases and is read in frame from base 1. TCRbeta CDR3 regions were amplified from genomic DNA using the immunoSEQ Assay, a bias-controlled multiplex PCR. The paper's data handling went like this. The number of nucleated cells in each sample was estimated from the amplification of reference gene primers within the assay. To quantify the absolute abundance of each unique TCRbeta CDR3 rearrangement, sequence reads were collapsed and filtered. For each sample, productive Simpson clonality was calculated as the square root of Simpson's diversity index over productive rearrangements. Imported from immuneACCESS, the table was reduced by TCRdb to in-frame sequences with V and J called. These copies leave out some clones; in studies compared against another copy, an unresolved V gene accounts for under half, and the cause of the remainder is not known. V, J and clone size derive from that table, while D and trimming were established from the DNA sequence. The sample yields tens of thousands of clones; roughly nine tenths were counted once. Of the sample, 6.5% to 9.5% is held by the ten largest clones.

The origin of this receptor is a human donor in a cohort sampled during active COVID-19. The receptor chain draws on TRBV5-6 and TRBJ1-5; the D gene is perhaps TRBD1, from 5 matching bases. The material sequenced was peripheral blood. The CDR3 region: CASSWGTQPQHF. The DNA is TGTGCCAGCAGCTGGGGCACGCAGCCCCAGCATTTT.